These T cell receptor beta chains were read from a single sample in a study of blood T cell repertoires in COVID-19. Assay used: immunoSEQ multiplex PCR; TCRdb lists only in-frame clones, some missing. Seen here are fewer than 250,000 clones, about 87% observed once, and the top ten hold about 2.9%. Sequenced material: peripheral blood. The receptors shown here come from a man aged 55 to 70 with acute or convalescent COVID-19. Each CDR3 is given without its conserved first and last residue. A D gene is named only where the DNA matches it firmly.

v_call: TRBV4-3; d_call: -; j_call: TRBJ1-4; cdr3_aa: ASSQSPGTNEKLF
v_call: TRBV12-3/TRBV12-4; d_call: -; j_call: TRBJ2-5; cdr3_aa: ASSPWPQETQY
v_call: TRBV21-1; d_call: -; j_call: TRBJ1-6; cdr3_aa: ASSKDRGGENNSPLH
v_call: TRBV5-6; d_call: TRBD1; j_call: TRBJ1-1; cdr3_aa: ASSLLGQHNEAF
v_call: TRBV7-3; d_call: -; j_call: TRBJ1-4; cdr3_aa: ASSFHLADRNEKLF
v_call: TRBV18; d_call: -; j_call: TRBJ2-1; cdr3_aa: ASSPPDSNEQF
v_call: TRBV19; d_call: TRBD2; j_call: TRBJ2-1; cdr3_aa: ASSRLVAGGRDNEQF
v_call: TRBV6-5; d_call: TRBD1; j_call: TRBJ2-7; cdr3_aa: ASTLDDRGRQY
v_call: TRBV28; d_call: TRBD1; j_call: TRBJ1-4; cdr3_aa: ASSPRDRGLTNEKLF
v_call: TRBV5-1; d_call: -; j_call: TRBJ1-6; cdr3_aa: ASSLDSSGRNSPLH
v_call: TRBV6-5; d_call: -; j_call: TRBJ1-4; cdr3_aa: ASGEAKLF
v_call: TRBV7-6; d_call: -; j_call: TRBJ1-6; cdr3_aa: ASSLVGRAADNSPLH